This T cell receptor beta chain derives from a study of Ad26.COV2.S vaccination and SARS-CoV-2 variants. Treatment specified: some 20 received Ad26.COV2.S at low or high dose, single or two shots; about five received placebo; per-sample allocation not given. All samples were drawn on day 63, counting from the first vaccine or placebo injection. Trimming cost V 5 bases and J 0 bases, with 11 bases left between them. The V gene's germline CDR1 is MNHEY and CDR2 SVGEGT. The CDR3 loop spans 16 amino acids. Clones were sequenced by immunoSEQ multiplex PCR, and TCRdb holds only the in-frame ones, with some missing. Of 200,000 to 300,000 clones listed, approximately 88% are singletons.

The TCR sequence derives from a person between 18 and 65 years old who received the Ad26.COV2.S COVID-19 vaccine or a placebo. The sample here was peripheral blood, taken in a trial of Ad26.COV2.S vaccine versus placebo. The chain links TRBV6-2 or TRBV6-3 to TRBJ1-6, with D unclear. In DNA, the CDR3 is TGTGCCAGCAGTCCGGACGGGAGCTCCTATAATTCACCCCTCCACTTT. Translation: CASSPDGSSYNSPLHF.